This entry lists 10 T cell receptor beta chains sequenced from one sample in a study of patients and donors after allogeneic stem cell transplantation. In TCRdb, the RT-PCR reads were re-called with MiXCR into one record per CDR3 protein. The sample has around 160,000 distinct CDR3 sequences, 25% to 35% seen once. Sequencing used blood, either unsorted or a sorted T cell fraction (not recorded which). Receptors originate from a human donor who was either an allogeneic HSCT recipient or a stem cell or donor lymphocyte infusion donor (not recorded which). It is not recorded whose cells these are; they may come from a transplant donor.

CDR3 nucleotide sequence: TGTGCCAGCCGGCCTGGGACGTATCACTATGGCTACACCTTC. Translating gives CASRPGTYHYGYTF. The chain joins TRBV27 to TRBJ1-2; a possible D gene is TRBD1 (5 bases). The germline V gene encodes CDR1 MNHEY and CDR2 SMNVEV (reference sequence). The CDR3 consists of 14 residues. V was pared by 8 bases and J by 3 bases, with 16 bases between.

The CDR3 spells CASSYVQPLRQWFF. DNA for the CDR3: TGTGCCAGCAGTTACGTCCAGCCCTTAAGGCAATGGTTCTTC. The J gene is TRBJ2-1, the V gene TRBV6-2 or TRBV6-3; D uncertain. CDR3 size: 14 residues. The germline CDR1 and CDR2 sequences are MNHEY and SVGEGT. V was shortened by 2 bases and J by 15 bases, with 20 bases between the two germline ends.

This clonotype came up a few times. This chain uses TRBV6-5 with TRBJ2-7; D remains unclear. Per germline, CDR1 MNHEY and CDR2 SVGAGI. The CDR3 runs 13 residues. The V end lost 0 bases, the J end lost 3 bases, and 6 bases lay between the germline ends. CDR3 amino acids: CASSYSVDYEQYF. The DNA of the CDR3 is TGTGCCAGCAGTTACTCTGTCGACTACGAGCAGTACTTC.

This clonotype was seen once. The chain has TRBV5-5 and TRBJ1-3; D may be TRBD1 (5 bases). Trimming removed 2 bases at V and 0 bases at J, with 12 bases between. CDR3 size: 16 residues. Germline lookup yields CDR1 SGHKS and CDR2 YYEKEE (reference sequence). The CDR3 DNA is TGTGCCAGCAGCTTACGAGGGGATTTCTCTGGAAACACCATATATTTT. Its protein product is CASSLRGDFSGNTIYF.

This clonotype has only one observation. The junction and the germline gene differ at one end; a read error may be behind it. V is TRBV7-2 and J is TRBJ2-5, with D unclear. The CDR3 runs to 13 residues. Germline assignment: CDR1 SGHTA and CDR2 FQGNSA. The CDR3 coding sequence is TGTGCCAGCAGCTCCATGAGTCAAGGGACCCAGTACTTC. It translates to CASSSMSQGTQYF.

V usage is TRBV4-1 and J usage is TRBJ2-7; D assignment may be TRBD1 or TRBD2 (5 bases each). With 0 bases removed from V and 3 bases from J, the gap between germline ends came to 15 bases. CDR3 size: 16 residues. CDR1 and CDR2 (germline): MGHRA, YSYEKL. CDR3 protein: CASSQEPWDRYYEQYF. In DNA form, the CDR3 reads TGCGCCAGCAGCCAAGAACCCTGGGACCGGTACTACGAGCAGTACTTC.

V and J are TRBV6-5 and TRBJ2-7, with 7 bases identical to TRBD2. There are 15 residues in the CDR3. The V gene's germline CDR1 is MNHEY and CDR2 SVGAGI. Trimming at V came to 7 bases and at J to 4 bases, leaving 13 bases not matched to a gene. Here the CDR3 DNA reads TGTGCCAGCACCGCCCTAGGAGCGGGATTATACGAGCAGTACTTC. Protein: CASTALGAGLYEQYF.

This clonotype was detected only a few times. The J gene is TRBJ1-2, the V gene TRBV20-1; D gene unclear. The length of the CDR3 is 15 residues. V shed 0 bases and J shed 1 base, with 12 bases lying between them. CDR1 is DFQATT, CDR2 SNEGSKA, per germline (reference sequence). CDR3 protein: CSARDIRTFNYGYTF. The CDR3 region has the DNA TGCAGTGCTAGAGATATAAGGACCTTTAACTATGGCTACACCTTC.

The chain joins TRBV4-3 to TRBJ2-7; TRBD2 might be the D (5 bases). The CDR3 covers 16 residues. The germline V gene encodes CDR1 LGHNA and CDR2 YSLEER. V was shortened by 9 bases and J by 2 bases, with 23 bases between the two germline ends. CDR3 region: CASSYVGKGAAYEQYF. As DNA, the CDR3 is TGCGCCAGTTCATATGTGGGGAAGGGAGCGGCCTACGAGCAGTACTTC.

The chain is built from TRBV18 and TRBJ1-1; D perhaps matches TRBD1 (6 bases). The CDR3 runs 18 residues. The V and J ends lost 3 bases and 0 bases respectively, with 20 bases between them. From germline, CDR1 is KGHSH and CDR2 LQKENI. CDR3 sequence reads: CASSPNRDGGRMNTEAFF. In DNA form, the CDR3 reads TGTGCCAGCTCACCGAACAGGGACGGAGGGAGGATGAACACTGAAGCTTTCTTT. Looking up the rest from reference TRBV18 and TRBJ1-1 gives the full variable domain: NAGVMQNPRHLVRRRGQEARLRCSPMKGHSHVYWYRQLPEEGLKFMVYLQKENIIDESGMPKERFSAEFPKEGPSILRIQQVVRGDSAAYFCASSPNRDGGRMNTEAFFGQGTRLTVV.